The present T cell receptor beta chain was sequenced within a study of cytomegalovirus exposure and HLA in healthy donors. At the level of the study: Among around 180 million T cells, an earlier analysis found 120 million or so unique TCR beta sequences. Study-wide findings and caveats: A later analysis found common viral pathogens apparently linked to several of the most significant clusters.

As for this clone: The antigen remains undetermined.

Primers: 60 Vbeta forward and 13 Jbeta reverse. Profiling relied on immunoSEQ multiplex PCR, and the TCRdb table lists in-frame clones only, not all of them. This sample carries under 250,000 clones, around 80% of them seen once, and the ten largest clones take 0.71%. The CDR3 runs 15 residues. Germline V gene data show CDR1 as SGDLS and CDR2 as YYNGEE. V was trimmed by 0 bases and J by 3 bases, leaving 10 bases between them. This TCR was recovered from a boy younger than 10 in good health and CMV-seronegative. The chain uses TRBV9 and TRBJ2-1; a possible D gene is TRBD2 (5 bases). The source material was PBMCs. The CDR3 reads CASSVETGYYNEQFF. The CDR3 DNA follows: TGTGCCAGCAGCGTAGAGACGGGATACTACAATGAGCAGTTCTTC.